These 9 T cell receptor beta chains were sequenced from one sample in a study of neurological immune-mediated disorders. TCRdb ran MiXCR on the 5' RACE reads and lists one entry per CDR3 protein. The sample holds about 3,900 distinct CDR3 sequences, 30% to 35% seen once. Sequencing was carried out using CD8+ T cells from blood. These receptors all come from a man aged 45-60 years with HTLV-1-associated myelopathy (HAM/TSP).

This clonotype has a count of ten or more. The chain uses TRBV4-2 and TRBJ2-7; TRBD1 matches 11 bases. The CDR3 covers 19 residues. Germline V lookup: CDR1 LGHNA, CDR2 YNFKEQ. Germline trimming cut 2 bases from V and 2 bases from J; bases unmatched to any gene: 14. CDR3 in amino acids: CASSQSYILGQGGTYEQYF. CDR3 in DNA: TGTGCCAGCAGCCAATCTTATATCTTGGGACAGGGGGGAACCTACGAGCAGTACTTC.

This clonotype was observed at least ten times. The CDR3 nucleotides read TGTGCCAGCAGCCAGGGGTTCAACACCGGGGAGCTGTTTTTT. Translating it yields CASSQGFNTGELFF. The rearrangement joins TRBV3-1 to TRBJ2-2; D is undetermined. The CDR3 extends over 14 amino acids. V lost 3 bases and J lost 2, with 7 bases in between. Germline V gives CDR1 LGHDT, CDR2 YNNKEL (reference sequence).

This chain connects TRBV9 to TRBJ2-2; D may be TRBD1 (6 bases). The CDR3 loop spans 16 amino acids. The V gene lost 3 bases and the J gene lost 0 bases, with 12 bases spanning the gap. The germline CDR1 and CDR2 sequences are SGDLS and YYNGEE. The CDR3 here is CASSGTGTPNTGELFF. DNA of the CDR3: TGTGCCAGCAGCGGGACCGGGACACCGAACACCGGGGAGCTGTTTTTT.

This clonotype is medium-sized in the sample. V usage is TRBV7-9 and J usage is TRBJ2-1; 7 bases match TRBD1. CDR1 is SEHNR and CDR2 is FQNEAQ in the germline V gene (reference sequence). With V trimmed by 5 bases and J by 8 bases, 6 bases remained unmatched. This CDR3 comprises 13 residues. The CDR3 loop reads CASSPDREHEQFF. The CDR3 DNA sequence: TGTGCCAGCAGCCCAGACAGGGAACATGAGCAGTTCTTC.

This clonotype has ten or more counts. The chain recombines TRBV18 with TRBJ2-5; 8 nucleotides match TRBD1. The germline CDR1 and CDR2 sequences are KGHSH and LQKENI. The V and J ends lost 2 bases and 4 bases, in that order; junction bases with no gene match: 6. This CDR3 has 15 residues. The chain's CDR3 is CASSPDRGSGETQYF. CDR3 DNA: TGTGCCAGCTCACCAGACAGGGGATCGGGAGAGACCCAGTACTTC.

The table lists this clonotype with many counts. The chain couples TRBV27 to TRBJ2-7; a weak D match, TRBD2 (5 bases). V was trimmed by 2 bases and J by 5 bases, leaving 13 bases between them. This CDR3 has 14 amino acids. The germline V gene has CDR1 MNHEY and CDR2 SMNVEV (reference sequence). CDR3 in amino acids: CASSLDPAGNEQYF. The DNA of the CDR3 is TGTGCCAGCAGTTTAGACCCCGCCGGGAACGAGCAGTACTTC.

In the case of this clonotype: Given a much more abundant clone one base away, this may be a read error. This sequence joins TRBV4-3 and TRBJ2-7; D is unclear. The CDR3 is 15 residues long. The V and J ends lost 1 base and 1 base respectively, with 11 bases between them. The germline CDR1 and CDR2 sequences are LGHNA and YSLEER. The CDR3 DNA reads TGCGCCAGCAGCCAAGGAGCAAGCAGGTCCTACGAGCAGTACTTC. It is translated as CASSQGASRSYEQYF.

Many counts were recorded for this clonotype. This sequence joins TRBV20-1 and TRBJ2-1; no reliable D call. CDR3 length: 13 residues. Deletions cut 6 bases from V and 9 bases from J, with 18 bases between. Germline lookup yields CDR1 DFQATT and CDR2 SNEGSKA (reference sequence). The DNA for the CDR3 is TGCAGTGCCCAAGGACCCACAGAGATTGAGCAGTTCTTC. It codes for CSAQGPTEIEQFF.

This clonotype has a count of ten or more. This chain connects TRBV27 to TRBJ2-5; D perhaps matches TRBD1 (6 bases). The germline V gene has CDR1 MNHEY and CDR2 SMNVEV (reference sequence). V lost 4 bases, J lost 0 bases, and 18 bases lay in between. The CDR3 contains 17 residues. The DNA of the CDR3 is TGTGCCAGCAGTTCCAGCCGGGACACCTTGTACCAAGAGACCCAGTACTTC. Protein product: CASSSSRDTLYQETQYF.